Listed below are T cell receptor beta chains from one sample, sequenced in a study of blood T cell repertoires in COVID-19. Repertoires were generated with immunoSEQ multiplex PCR, while TCRdb's copy carries only in-frame clones and drops some. The data contain 90,000 or so clones, about two thirds of them seen just once; the ten biggest clones take up approximately 15%. Material for sequencing was peripheral blood. The source of these receptors is a woman of 80 years or more with acute or convalescent COVID-19. Each CDR3 is given with its conserved first and last residue. A D gene is named only where the DNA matches it firmly. Clone sizes are given selectively: once, few, many, or a class where the clone is expanded.

V gene,clone size,J gene,D gene,CDR3 DNA,CDR3 protein
TRBV3-1/TRBV3-2,NA,TRBJ1-1,NA,TGTGCCAGCAGCCAAGTTCCAACACAACAGAACACTGAAGCTTTCTTT,CASSQVPTQQNTEAFF
TRBV4-3,NA,TRBJ2-7,NA,TGCGCCAGCAGCCAGGGGCCCTCAGAGCAGTACTTC,CASSQGPSEQYF
TRBV30,NA,TRBJ2-2,TRBD2,TGTGCCTGGAGTCCACTGGGGGACCGGGCTAGCGGGGGAAAGGGGGAGCTGTTTTTT,CAWSPLGDRASGGKGELFF
TRBV6-5,NA,TRBJ1-2,TRBD1,TGTGCCAGCAGTTACAGTAGGACAGGTTACGGCTACACCTTC,CASSYSRTGYGYTF
TRBV20-1,NA,TRBJ2-5,NA,TGCAGTGCTAGTCACCCGATCGGGAAGACCCAGTACTTC,CSASHPIGKTQYF
TRBV19,NA,TRBJ1-5,NA,TGTGCCAGTAGCCCCCTAAATCAGCCCCAGCATTTT,CASSPLNQPQHF
TRBV12-5,NA,TRBJ1-1,TRBD1,TGTGCTAGTGGTTTTTACAGGGGAGAGACTGAAGCTTTCTTT,CASGFYRGETEAFF
TRBV28,NA,TRBJ1-6,NA,TGTGCCAGCGGGGGGTCGAGCGGCTCCTATAATTCACCCCTCCACTTT,CASGGSSGSYNSPLHF
TRBV6-5,few,TRBJ1-6,TRBD1,TGTGCCAGCAGTTATTGGACAGGGGAATCACCCCTCCACTTT,CASSYWTGESPLHF
TRBV4-2,NA,TRBJ1-3,NA,TGTGCCAGCAGCCCGGAGGAGGCTGGAAACACCATATATTTT,CASSPEEAGNTIYF
TRBV10-3,NA,TRBJ2-1,TRBD1,TGTGCCATCAGTGTGGGGACAGGGGGCGCTTACAATGAGCAGTTCTTC,CAISVGTGGAYNEQFF